This is a list of T cell receptor beta chains from one sample in a study of cytomegalovirus exposure and HLA in healthy donors. Using immunoSEQ multiplex PCR, the repertoire was profiled, and TCRdb retains in-frame clones only, with some absent. This sample has under 130,000 clones; 75% to 85% occur once, and the top ten carry about a tenth. The sequencing sample was made of PBMCs. The receptors stem from a woman between 18 and 30 years old in good health and CMV-seropositive. Both conserved end residues are trimmed from each CDR3.

j_call	v_call	cdr3_aa
TRBJ2-7	TRBV6-1	ASSGVGAGEYEQY
TRBJ1-2	TRBV9	ASSVEAKGARYT
TRBJ1-2	TRBV7-2	ASSERTAGYT
TRBJ1-5	TRBV18	ASSRARGTPNQPQH
TRBJ1-6	TRBV23-1	ASSQSRLVKPLH
TRBJ1-2	TRBV2	ASSTGTGAVYGYT
TRBJ1-3	TRBV10-1	ASSVDLSGNTIY
TRBJ2-7	TRBV25-1	ASRSGIASAYEQY
TRBJ2-7	TRBV28	ASKVYGTWSYEQY
TRBJ1-3	TRBV5-1	ASSPDGQGGNTIY
TRBJ2-1	TRBV18	ASSLGLAGSYNEQF
TRBJ2-7	TRBV6-6	ASSYRQYEQY
TRBJ1-1	TRBV20-1	SARGATEAF
TRBJ2-6	TRBV25-1	ASSKDSSGANVLT
TRBJ2-7	TRBV7-2	ASSLRVEAYEQY
TRBJ1-3	TRBV6-5	ASRREGSDTIY
TRBJ2-4	TRBV19	ASSHRLAWDKNIQY
TRBJ1-1	TRBV5-6	ASSLQLRGTEAF
TRBJ2-7	TRBV6-1	ASSPFAYEQY
TRBJ1-4	TRBV5-5	ASSLGGIGEKLF
TRBJ2-1	TRBV27	ASRGADSYNEQF
TRBJ2-5	TRBV9	ASSVLGTNQETQY
TRBJ2-7	TRBV5-4	ASSSRDSYEQY
TRBJ1-4	TRBV6-1	ASTGTGGYSEKLF
TRBJ2-7	TRBV6-5	ASSYMAEQY
TRBJ2-7	TRBV4-1	ASSTRTKGYEQY
TRBJ2-1	TRBV30	AWSVGKLAGGNEQF